This T cell receptor (beta chain) came from a study of blood T cell repertoires in COVID-19. Study information: COVID-19 samples from acute and convalescent phases originated in the United States, Italy and Spain. The analysed material was cDNA or gDNA that came from T cells, B-cell-depleted T cells, or PBMCs.

This clone showed up just once. The assay was immunoSEQ multiplex PCR, and TCRdb's table has in-frame clones only and misses some. The sample has around 100,000 clones; approximately 78% are singletons. The sequence derives from a man between 65 and 80 years old with acute or convalescent COVID-19. Sequenced material: peripheral blood.

The CDR3 loop is CASSYRGTYEQYF. For the CDR3, the DNA is TGTGCCAGCAGTTATAGGGGAACCTACGAGCAGTACTTC. The V gene is TRBV6-6, the J gene TRBJ2-7; TRBD1 is a possible D gene (5 bases). Germline V gene lookup returns CDR1 MNHNY and CDR2 SVGAGI (reference sequence). The CDR3 loop spans 13 amino acids. V lost 3 bases to trimming and J lost 2 bases, with 8 bases between them.